The rows below give T cell receptor beta chains drawn from one sample of a study of cytomegalovirus exposure and HLA in healthy donors. Profiling relied on immunoSEQ multiplex PCR, and the TCRdb table lists in-frame clones only, not all of them. The sample lists some 69,000 clones, roughly 95% seen once, with about 4.6% in the top ten. Sequencing was carried out using PBMCs. The source of these receptors is a woman in her late teens or twenties in good health and CMV-seropositive. CDR3s include the opening cysteine and the closing phenylalanine or tryptophan. Fields, in order: CDR3 DNA, CDR3 protein, clone size, V gene, D gene, J gene. D genes are given only for firm matches. Clone size is given for some rows only: seen once, a few or many times, or a class if the clone is expanded.

DNA: TGTGCCAGCAGCTCTCGGGACAGGACTATCAATGAGCAGTTCTTC
CDR3: CASSSRDRTINEQFF
size: once
V: TRBV5-4
D: TRBD1
J: TRBJ2-1

DNA: TGTGCCAGCAGCTTAGACGACAGGGAGGTGTATGAGCAGTACTTC
CDR3: CASSLDDREVYEQYF
size: once
V: TRBV7-8
D: -
J: TRBJ2-7

DNA: TGTGCCAGCAGTTTAGGGGGTAGCGGCACCGGGGAGCTGTTTTTT
CDR3: CASSLGGSGTGELFF
size: -
V: TRBV28
D: -
J: TRBJ2-2

DNA: TGTGCCAGCAGCCCGCGGACAGGGAGCACAGATACGCAGTATTTT
CDR3: CASSPRTGSTDTQYF
size: -
V: TRBV7-8
D: TRBD1
J: TRBJ2-3

DNA: TGTGCCAGCAGCCAAGAAACAGGGGGTAACACTGAAGCTTTCTTT
CDR3: CASSQETGGNTEAFF
size: -
V: TRBV4-2
D: TRBD1
J: TRBJ1-1

DNA: TGTGCCAGCAGCCCTCGCGGGAGGGCCTTGAACGATGAGCAGTTCTTC
CDR3: CASSPRGRALNDEQFF
size: once
V: TRBV7-3
D: TRBD2
J: TRBJ2-1

DNA: TGTGCCAGCAGCCCCGCCGGGACACCCGTCGTGGGGGCTTTCTTT
CDR3: CASSPAGTPVVGAFF
size: -
V: TRBV11-2
D: -
J: TRBJ1-1

DNA: TGTGCCAGCAGTTTATGGGCTAGCCTCTCCTCCTACGAGCAGTACTTC
CDR3: CASSLWASLSSYEQYF
size: -
V: TRBV28
D: -
J: TRBJ2-7

DNA: TGTGCCAGCAGCTCTGACATCCACACAGATACGCAGTATTTT
CDR3: CASSSDIHTDTQYF
size: -
V: TRBV7-9
D: -
J: TRBJ2-3

DNA: TGTGCCAGCAGCGTAGATTGGACAGATTACGAGCAGTACTTC
CDR3: CASSVDWTDYEQYF
size: -
V: TRBV9
D: -
J: TRBJ2-7

DNA: TGTGCCAGCAGTTTATCGGACAGGGGGGATGAAAAACTGTTTTTT
CDR3: CASSLSDRGDEKLFF
size: -
V: TRBV27
D: TRBD1
J: TRBJ1-4

DNA: TGTGCCATCAGTGAACTAGCGGGAGAGCAGTACTTC
CDR3: CAISELAGEQYF
size: -
V: TRBV10-3
D: TRBD2
J: TRBJ2-7